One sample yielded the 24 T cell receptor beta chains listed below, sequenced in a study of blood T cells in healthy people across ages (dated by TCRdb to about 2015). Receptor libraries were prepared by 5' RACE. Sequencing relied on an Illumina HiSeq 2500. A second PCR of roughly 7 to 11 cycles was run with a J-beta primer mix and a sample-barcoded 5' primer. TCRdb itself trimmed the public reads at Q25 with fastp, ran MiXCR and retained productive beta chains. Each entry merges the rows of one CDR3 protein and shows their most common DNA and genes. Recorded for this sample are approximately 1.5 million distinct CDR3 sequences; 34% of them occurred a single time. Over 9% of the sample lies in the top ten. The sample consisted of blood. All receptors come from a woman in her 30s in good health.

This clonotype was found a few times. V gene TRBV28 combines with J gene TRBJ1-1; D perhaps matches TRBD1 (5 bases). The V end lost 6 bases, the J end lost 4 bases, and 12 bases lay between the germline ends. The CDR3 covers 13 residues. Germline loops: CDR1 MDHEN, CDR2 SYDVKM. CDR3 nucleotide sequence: TGTGCCAGCAGACTGACAAGGGGCACTGAAGCTTTCTTT. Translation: CASRLTRGTEAFF.

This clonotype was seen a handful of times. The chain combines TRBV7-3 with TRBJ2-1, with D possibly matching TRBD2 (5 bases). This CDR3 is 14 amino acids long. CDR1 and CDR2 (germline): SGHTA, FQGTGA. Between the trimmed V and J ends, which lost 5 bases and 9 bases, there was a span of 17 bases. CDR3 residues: CASSPAPRAGEQFF. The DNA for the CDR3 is TGTGCCAGCAGCCCCGCCCCCCGGGCGGGTGAGCAGTTCTTC. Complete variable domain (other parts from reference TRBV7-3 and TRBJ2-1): GAGVSQTPSNKVTEKGKYVELRCDPISGHTALYWYRQSLGQGPEFLIYFQGTGAADDSGLPNDRFFAVRPEGSVSTLKIQRTERGDSAVYLCASSPAPRAGEQFFGPGTRLTVL.

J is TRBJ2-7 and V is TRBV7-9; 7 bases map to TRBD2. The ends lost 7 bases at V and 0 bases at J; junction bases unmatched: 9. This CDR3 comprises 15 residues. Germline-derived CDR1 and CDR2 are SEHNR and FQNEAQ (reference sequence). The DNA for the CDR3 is TGTGCCAGCACCCAACGGGGGGTTAGCTCCTACGAGCAGTACTTC. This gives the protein CASTQRGVSSYEQYF. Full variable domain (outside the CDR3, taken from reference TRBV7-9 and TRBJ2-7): DTGVSQNPRHKITKRGQNVTFRCDPISEHNRLYWYRQTLGQGPEFLTYFQNEAQLEKSRLLSDRFSAERPKGSFSTLEIQRTEQGDSAMYLCASTQRGVSSYEQYFGPGTRLTVT.

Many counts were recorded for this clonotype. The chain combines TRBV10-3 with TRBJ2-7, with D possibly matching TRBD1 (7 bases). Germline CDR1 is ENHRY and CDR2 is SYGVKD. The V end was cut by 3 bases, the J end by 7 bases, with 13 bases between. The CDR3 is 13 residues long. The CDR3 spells CAISDGQAGEQYF. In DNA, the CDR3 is TGTGCCATCAGTGATGGACAGGCGGGGGAGCAGTACTTC.

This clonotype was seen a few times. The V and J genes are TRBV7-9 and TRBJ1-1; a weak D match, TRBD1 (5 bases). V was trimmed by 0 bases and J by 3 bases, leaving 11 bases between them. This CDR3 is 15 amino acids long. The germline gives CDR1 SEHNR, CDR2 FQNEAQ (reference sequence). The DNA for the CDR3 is TGTGCCAGCAGCTTAGCGGGTCGGGGGGACACTGAAGCTTTCTTT. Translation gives CASSLAGRGDTEAFF.

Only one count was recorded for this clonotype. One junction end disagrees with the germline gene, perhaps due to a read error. In DNA, the CDR3 is TGCACCAGCAGCCAAGAAGGGACAGACTCCCATTACGAGCAGTACTTC. Translated, it gives CTSSQEGTDSHYEQYF. The chain uses TRBV4-1 and TRBJ2-7; 7 bases are shared with TRBD1. Germline CDR1 and CDR2: MGHRA and YSYEKL. The length of the CDR3 is 16 residues.

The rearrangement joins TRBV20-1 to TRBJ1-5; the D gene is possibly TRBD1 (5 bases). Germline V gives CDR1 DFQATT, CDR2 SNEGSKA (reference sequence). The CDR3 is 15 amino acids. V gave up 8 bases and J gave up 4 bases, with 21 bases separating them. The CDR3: CSTSPVGLNNQPQHF. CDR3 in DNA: TGCAGTACTTCCCCTGTGGGGCTAAATAATCAGCCCCAGCATTTT.

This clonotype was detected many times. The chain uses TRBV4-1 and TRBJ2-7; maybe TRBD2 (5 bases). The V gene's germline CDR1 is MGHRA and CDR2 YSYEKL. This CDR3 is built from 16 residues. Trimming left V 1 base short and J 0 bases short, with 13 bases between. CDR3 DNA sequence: TGCGCCAGCAGCCAAGTGATCGCGGAGGACTCCTACGAGCAGTACTTC. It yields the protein CASSQVIAEDSYEQYF.

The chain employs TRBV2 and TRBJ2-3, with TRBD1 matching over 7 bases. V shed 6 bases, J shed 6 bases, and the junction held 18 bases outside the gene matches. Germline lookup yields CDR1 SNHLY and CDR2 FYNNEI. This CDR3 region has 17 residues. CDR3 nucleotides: TGTGCCAGCAGCGACCGGGCAGGGGGACCTAGAGGGGATACGCAGTATTTT. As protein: CASSDRAGGPRGDTQYF. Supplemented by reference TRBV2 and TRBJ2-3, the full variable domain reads EPEVTQTPSHQVTQMGQEVILRCVPISNHLYFYWYRQILGQKVEFLVSFYNNEISEKSEIFDDQFSVERPDGSNFTLKIRSTKLEDSAMYFCASSDRAGGPRGDTQYFGPGTRLTVL.

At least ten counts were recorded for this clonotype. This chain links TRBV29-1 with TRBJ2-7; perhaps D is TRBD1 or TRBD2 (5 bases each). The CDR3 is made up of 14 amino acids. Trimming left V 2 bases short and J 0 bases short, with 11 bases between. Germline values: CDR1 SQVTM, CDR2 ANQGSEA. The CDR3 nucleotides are TGCAGCGTTGAAACGGCAGGGACCTCCTACGAGCAGTACTTC. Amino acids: CSVETAGTSYEQYF.

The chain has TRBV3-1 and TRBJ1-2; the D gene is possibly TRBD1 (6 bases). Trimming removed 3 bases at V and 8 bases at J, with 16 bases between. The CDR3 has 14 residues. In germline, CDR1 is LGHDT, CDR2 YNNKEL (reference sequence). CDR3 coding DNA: TGTGCCAGCAGCCAGGAGTTCCAGGGGAGCGGCTACACCTTC. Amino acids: CASSQEFQGSGYTF.

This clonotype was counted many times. The CDR3 protein is CAIKAGPGETQYF. The CDR3, as DNA: TGTGCCATCAAAGCGGGGCCGGGGGAGACCCAGTACTTC. The gene calls are TRBV10-3 and TRBJ2-5; TRBD2 aligns across 7 bases. CDR3 length: 13 residues. Germline V lookup: CDR1 ENHRY, CDR2 SYGVKD. Trimming took 7 bases from V and 5 from J; bases not matched to a gene: 7.

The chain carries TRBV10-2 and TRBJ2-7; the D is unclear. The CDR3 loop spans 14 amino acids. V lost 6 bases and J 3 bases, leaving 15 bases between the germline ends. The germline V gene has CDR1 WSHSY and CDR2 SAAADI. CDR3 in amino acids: CASSEDSLLYEQYF. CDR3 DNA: TGCGCCAGCAGCGAAGACTCCCTTCTCTACGAGCAGTACTTC.

Here the CDR3 DNA reads TGTGCCACCAGCAGAGAGCCCCAGGGATACAATGAGCAGTTCTTC. It translates to CATSREPQGYNEQFF. V and J are TRBV15 and TRBJ2-1; tentatively, D is TRBD1 (5 bases). The germline CDR1 and CDR2 sequences are LNHNV and YYDKDF (reference sequence). The CDR3 runs to 15 residues. V was cut by 0 bases and J by 4 bases, with 10 bases left in between.

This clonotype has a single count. CDR3 sequence: CASSSEQGQGYEQYF. The CDR3 DNA sequence: TGTGCCAGCAGTTCTGAGCAGGGACAGGGCTACGAGCAGTACTTC. The rearrangement links TRBV7-6 to TRBJ2-5, with TRBD1 identical over 9 bases. Judging by the DNA end, TRBJ2-7 fits better; the J call may be wrong. The CDR3 contains 15 residues. Germline CDR1 reads SGHVS; CDR2 reads FNYEAQ.

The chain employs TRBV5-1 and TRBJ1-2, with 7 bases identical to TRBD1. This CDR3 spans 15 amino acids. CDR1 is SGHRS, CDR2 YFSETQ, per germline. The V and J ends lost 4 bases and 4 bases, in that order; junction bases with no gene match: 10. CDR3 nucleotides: TGCGCCAGCAGCCCGCTCCTACCAGGGGGCTATGGCTACACCTTC. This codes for CASSPLLPGGYGYTF.

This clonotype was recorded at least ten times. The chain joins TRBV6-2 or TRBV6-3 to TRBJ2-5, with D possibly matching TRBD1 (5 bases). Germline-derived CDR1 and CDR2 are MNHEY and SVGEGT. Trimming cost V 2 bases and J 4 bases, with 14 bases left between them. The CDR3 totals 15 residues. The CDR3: CASSYPLQGIETQYF. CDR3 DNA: TGTGCCAGCAGTTACCCCCTCCAGGGAATAGAGACCCAGTACTTC.

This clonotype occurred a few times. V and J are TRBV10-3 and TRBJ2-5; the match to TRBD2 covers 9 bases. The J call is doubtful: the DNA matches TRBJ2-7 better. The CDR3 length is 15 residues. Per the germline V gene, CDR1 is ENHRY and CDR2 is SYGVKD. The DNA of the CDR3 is TGTGCCATCAGTGAAACCGCGGGGGGGGAGCGCGAGCAGTACTTC. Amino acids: CAISETAGGEREQYF.

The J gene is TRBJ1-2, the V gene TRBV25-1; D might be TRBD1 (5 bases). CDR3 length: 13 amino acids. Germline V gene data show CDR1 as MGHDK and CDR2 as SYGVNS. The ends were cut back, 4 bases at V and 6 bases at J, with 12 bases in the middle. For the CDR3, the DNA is TGTGCCAGCAGTGGGGGCAGCGGGCATGGCTACACCTTC. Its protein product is CASSGGSGHGYTF.

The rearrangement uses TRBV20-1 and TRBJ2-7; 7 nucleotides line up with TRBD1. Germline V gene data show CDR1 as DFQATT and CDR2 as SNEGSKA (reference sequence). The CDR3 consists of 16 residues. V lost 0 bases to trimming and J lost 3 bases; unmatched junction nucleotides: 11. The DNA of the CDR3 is TGCAGTGCTAGAGATCCGTTACAGGGGACGGGCTACGAGCAGTACTTC. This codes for CSARDPLQGTGYEQYF.

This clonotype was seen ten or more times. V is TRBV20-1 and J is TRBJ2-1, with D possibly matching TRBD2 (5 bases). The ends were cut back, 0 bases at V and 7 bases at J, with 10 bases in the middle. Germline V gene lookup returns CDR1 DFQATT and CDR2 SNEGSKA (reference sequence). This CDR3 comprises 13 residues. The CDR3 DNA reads TGCAGTGCTAGAGATCCTAGAGGGAATGAGCAGTTCTTC. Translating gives CSARDPRGNEQFF.

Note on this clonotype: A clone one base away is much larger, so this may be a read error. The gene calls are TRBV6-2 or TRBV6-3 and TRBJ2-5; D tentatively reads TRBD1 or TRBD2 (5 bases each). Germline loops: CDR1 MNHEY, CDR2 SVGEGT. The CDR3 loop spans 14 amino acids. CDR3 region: CAGSPDGDVETQYF. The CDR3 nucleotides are TGTGCCGGCAGTCCGGATGGGGACGTAGAGACCCAGTACTTC.

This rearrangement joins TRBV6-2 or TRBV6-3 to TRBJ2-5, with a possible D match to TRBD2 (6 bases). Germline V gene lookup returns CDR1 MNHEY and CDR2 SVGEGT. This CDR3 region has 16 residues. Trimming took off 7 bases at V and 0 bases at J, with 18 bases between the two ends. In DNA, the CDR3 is TGTGCCAGCATTGCTGGGAGCGGGCGGTACCAAGAGACCCAGTACTTC. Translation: CASIAGSGRYQETQYF.

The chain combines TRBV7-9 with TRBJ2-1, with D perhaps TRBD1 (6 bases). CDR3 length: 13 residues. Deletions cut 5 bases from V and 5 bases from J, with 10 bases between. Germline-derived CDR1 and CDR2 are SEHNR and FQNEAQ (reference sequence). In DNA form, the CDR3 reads TGTGCCAGCAGCACAGGGATGGACAATGAGCAGTTCTTC. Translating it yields CASSTGMDNEQFF.